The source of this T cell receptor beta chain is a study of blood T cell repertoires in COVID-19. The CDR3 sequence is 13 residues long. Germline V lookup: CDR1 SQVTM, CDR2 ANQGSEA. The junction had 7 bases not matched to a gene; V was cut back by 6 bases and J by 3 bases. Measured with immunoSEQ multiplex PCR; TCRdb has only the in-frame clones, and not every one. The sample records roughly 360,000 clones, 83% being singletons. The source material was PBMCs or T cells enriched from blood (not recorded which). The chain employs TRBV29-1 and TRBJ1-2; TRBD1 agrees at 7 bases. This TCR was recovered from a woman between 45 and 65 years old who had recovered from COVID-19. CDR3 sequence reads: CSVGGTDHYGYTF. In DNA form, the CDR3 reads TGCAGCGTGGGTGGGACAGACCACTATGGCTACACCTTC. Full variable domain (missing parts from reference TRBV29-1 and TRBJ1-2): SAVISQKPSRDICQRGTSLTIQCQVDSQVTMMFWYRQQPGQSLTLIATANQGSEATYESGFVIDKFPISRPNLTFSTLTVSNMSPEDSSIYLCSVGGTDHYGYTFGSGTRLTVV.